Listed here are 26 T cell receptor beta chains from one sample, sequenced in a study of blood T cell repertoires in COVID-19. Profiling relied on immunoSEQ multiplex PCR, and the TCRdb table lists in-frame clones only, not all of them. The table has around 250,000 clones, roughly 80% seen once. The sequenced sample consisted of peripheral blood. These receptor sequences come from a woman between 18 and 30 years old with acute or convalescent COVID-19.

The rearrangement uses TRBV29-1 and TRBJ1-1; a weak D match, TRBD1 (6 bases). Germline CDR1 and CDR2: SQVTM and ANQGSEA. The CDR3 runs to 12 residues. Trimming left V 6 bases short and J 10 bases short, with 18 bases between. The CDR3: CSVRGARPGAFF. In nucleotides, the CDR3 is TGCAGCGTGCGGGGGGCCCGTCCCGGAGCTTTCTTT.

This clone was seen just once. This chain links TRBV5-5 with TRBJ2-5, with 9 bases aligning to TRBD1. V lost 2 bases and J lost 4; bases outside the gene matches: 3. This CDR3 has 14 amino acids. Germline loops: CDR1 SGHKS, CDR2 YYEKEE (reference sequence). CDR3 loop: CASSFPGQGETQYF. In DNA form, the CDR3 reads TGTGCCAGCAGCTTCCCGGGACAGGGAGAGACCCAGTACTTC.

V gene TRBV7-2 combines with J gene TRBJ2-5; the D gene is possibly TRBD1 (6 bases). The CDR3 has 15 residues. Germline V gene sequence: CDR1 SGHTA, CDR2 FQGNSA. The V gene lost 4 bases and the J gene lost 2 bases, with 14 bases spanning the gap. The CDR3 DNA sequence: TGTGCCAGCAGCTCTTTCGGGACACCACAAGAGACCCAGTACTTC. Its protein product is CASSSFGTPQETQYF.

This clone occurred a few times. This chain links TRBV7-9 with TRBJ2-3; TRBD2 aligns across 9 bases. Germline CDR1 reads SEHNR; CDR2 reads FQNEAQ (reference sequence). CDR3 length: 14 amino acids. Trimming took 11 bases from V and 6 from J; bases not matched to a gene: 12. The CDR3 DNA sequence: TGTGCCGGGGACGGGGCTAGCGGGACGGATACGCAGTATTTT. Its protein is CAGDGASGTDTQYF.

The chain combines TRBV7-2 with TRBJ1-1; TRBD1 is a possible D gene (6 bases). The CDR3 covers 13 residues. CDR1 is SGHTA and CDR2 is FQGNSA in the germline V gene. Trimming left V 5 bases short and J 3 bases short, with 10 bases between. The CDR3 reads CASSPGQYTEAFF. The DNA of the CDR3 is TGTGCCAGCAGCCCCGGACAGTACACTGAAGCTTTCTTT.

This chain links TRBV4-3 with TRBJ2-1; unclear D gene. Germline V gene data show CDR1 as LGHNA and CDR2 as YSLEER. The CDR3 totals 16 residues. Trimming took off 3 bases at V and 0 bases at J, with 12 bases between the two ends. The CDR3 DNA reads TGCGCCAGCAGCCAGACTGGAGTAAACTCCTACAATGAGCAGTTCTTC. This encodes CASSQTGVNSYNEQFF.

This chain connects TRBV7-9 to TRBJ2-1, with 10 bases matching TRBD2. V lost 3 bases and J lost 7; bases outside the gene matches: 12. CDR1 SEHNR and CDR2 FQNEAQ come from the germline V gene (reference sequence). The CDR3 contains 17 residues. The CDR3 protein is CASSFQHLAGVDNEQFF. The CDR3, as DNA: TGTGCCAGCAGCTTCCAACATCTAGCGGGAGTGGATAATGAGCAGTTCTTC. The complete variable domain, with remaining parts taken from reference TRBV7-9 and TRBJ2-1, reads DTGVSQNPRHKITKRGQNVTFRCDPISEHNRLYWYRQTLGQGPEFLTYFQNEAQLEKSRLLSDRFSAERPKGSFSTLEIQRTEQGDSAMYLCASSFQHLAGVDNEQFFGPGTRLTVL.

The chain uses TRBV20-1 and TRBJ1-1; unclear D gene. Trimming pared 6 bases from V and 5 bases from J, leaving 10 bases between. Germline CDR1 DFQATT, CDR2 SNEGSKA (reference sequence). The CDR3 contains 11 residues. The CDR3 sequence: CSAPAVTEAFF. For the CDR3, the DNA is TGCAGTGCGCCTGCGGTGACTGAAGCTTTCTTT.

The J gene is TRBJ1-1, the V gene TRBV12-3 or TRBV12-4; D uncertain. There are 13 residues in the CDR3. V lost 1 base and J lost 5, with 8 bases in between. DNA for the CDR3: TGTGCCAGCAGTTTAGTTAGCCTGACTGAAGCTTTCTTT. This encodes CASSLVSLTEAFF.

This chain connects TRBV5-4 to TRBJ2-1; D unresolved. This CDR3 comprises 13 residues. Trimming removed 0 bases from V and 8 bases from J, with 9 bases in between. Per the germline V gene, CDR1 is SGHNT and CDR2 is YYREEE (reference sequence). In DNA, the CDR3 is TGTGCCAGCAGCTTGGCCGGGTGGGATGAGCAGTTCTTC. Translating gives CASSLAGWDEQFF.

This clone occurred a few times. The chain employs TRBV25-1 and TRBJ2-1; 7 nucleotides match TRBD2. Trimming took 5 bases from V and 2 from J; bases not matched to a gene: 6. The CDR3 extends over 15 amino acids. The germline V gene encodes CDR1 MGHDK and CDR2 SYGVNS. CDR3 region: CASSPRTSTYNEQFF. Here the CDR3 DNA reads TGTGCCAGCAGTCCCCGGACTAGTACCTACAATGAGCAGTTCTTC.

The CDR3 is CARKNRDTSYEQYF. The CDR3 nucleotides read TGTGCCAGGAAAAACCGGGACACCTCCTACGAGCAGTACTTC. The J gene is TRBJ2-7, the V gene TRBV27, with D possibly TRBD1 on 6 matching bases. V lost 9 bases and J lost 0, with 15 bases in between. The CDR3 extends over 14 amino acids. CDR1 is MNHEY and CDR2 is SMNVEV in the germline V gene (reference sequence).

This chain links TRBV6-5 with TRBJ1-6; D gene uncertain. This CDR3 spans 14 amino acids. Trimming cost V 6 bases and J 4 bases, with 10 bases left between them. Germline V lookup: CDR1 MNHEY, CDR2 SVGAGI. The CDR3 is CASSTTRYNSPLHF. The CDR3, as DNA: TGTGCCAGCAGCACGACACGGTATAATTCACCCCTCCACTTT.

This chain uses TRBV5-4 with TRBJ1-2; D is possibly TRBD1 (6 bases). CDR1 SGHNT and CDR2 YYREEE come from the germline V gene (reference sequence). The ends were cut back, 6 bases at V and 5 bases at J, with 17 bases in the middle. CDR3 length: 14 amino acids. In DNA, the CDR3 is TGTGCCAGCACCGCCGGACAGCGGGATTATGGCTACACCTTC. Amino acid sequence: CASTAGQRDYGYTF.

The genes are TRBV6-6 and TRBJ1-1, with 8 bases matching TRBD1. Unmatched junction bases numbered 3, after V lost 11 bases and J lost 1 base. The CDR3 has 12 amino acids. From germline, CDR1 is MNHNY and CDR2 SVGAGI (reference sequence). CDR3 protein: CAGGTGNTEAFF. For the CDR3, the DNA is TGTGCCGGAGGGACAGGGAACACTGAAGCTTTCTTT.

The chain combines TRBV19 with TRBJ1-2; TRBD1 might be the D (6 bases). The CDR3 consists of 12 residues. Germline V CDR1 and CDR2: LNHDA, SQIVND (reference sequence). Trimming shortened V by 4 bases and J by 8 bases, and 11 bases separated the two germline ends. The CDR3 here is CASSTPGVGYTF. The CDR3 DNA reads TGTGCCAGTAGTACACCAGGGGTCGGCTACACCTTC.

V and J are TRBV19 and TRBJ1-2, with 10 bases fitting TRBD1. The J segment lost 6 bases and the V segment lost 6 bases, leaving 13 bases of the junction unmatched. CDR3 length: 16 amino acids. Looked up from germline, CDR1 is LNHDA and CDR2 is SQIVND (reference sequence). CDR3 sequence (DNA): TGTGCCAGTAGCAAAGACGCCAGGGGGACAGGGGATGGCTACACCTTC. Protein product: CASSKDARGTGDGYTF.

This clone was observed a handful of times. The chain employs TRBV5-1 and TRBJ1-4, with 7 bases identical to TRBD1. The V gene's germline CDR1 is SGHRS and CDR2 YFSETQ. V was pared by 3 bases and J by 1 base, with 3 bases of the junction left unmatched. The CDR3 totals 15 residues. DNA of the CDR3: TGCGCCAGCAGCTGGTCAGGGGGAACTAATGAAAAACTGTTTTTT. Residues: CASSWSGGTNEKLFF.

As DNA, the CDR3 is TGTGCCAGCAGCTATAGCGGGAGACAGGCCAATGAGCAGTTCTTC. Its protein product is CASSYSGRQANEQFF. The chain recombines TRBV7-8 with TRBJ2-1; 9 nucleotides match TRBD2. The J segment lost 6 bases and the V segment lost 4 bases, leaving 7 bases of the junction unmatched. CDR3 length: 15 amino acids. Germline values: CDR1 SGHVS, CDR2 FQNEAQ.

The chain couples TRBV28 to TRBJ2-3; 7 bases line up with TRBD2. V was pared by 3 bases and J by 4 bases, with 7 bases of the junction left unmatched. The CDR3 is 15 amino acids. In germline, CDR1 is MDHEN, CDR2 SYDVKM. CDR3 sequence: CASSFGGRAADTQYF. The CDR3 coding sequence is TGTGCCAGCAGTTTTGGTGGGAGGGCCGCAGATACGCAGTATTTT.

The V gene is TRBV28, the J gene TRBJ2-1, with TRBD2 identical over 10 bases. CDR3 length: 14 residues. Germline V lookup: CDR1 MDHEN, CDR2 SYDVKM. The J segment lost 8 bases and the V segment lost 4 bases, leaving 5 bases of the junction unmatched. This chain's CDR3 is CASSYIAGGHEQFF. CDR3 sequence (DNA): TGTGCCAGCAGTTATATAGCGGGAGGTCATGAGCAGTTCTTC.

The chain joins TRBV4-2 to TRBJ2-5; 8 bases line up with TRBD2. The J segment lost 2 bases and the V segment lost 0 bases, leaving 8 bases of the junction unmatched. This CDR3 contains 17 residues. CDR1 and CDR2 from the germline V gene are LGHNA and YNFKEQ. CDR3 residues: CASSQDGLAWYQETQYF. Written as DNA, the CDR3 is TGTGCCAGCAGCCAAGATGGACTAGCTTGGTATCAAGAGACCCAGTACTTC.

The V call is TRBV9, the J call TRBJ1-2, with a possible D match to TRBD1 (6 bases). The germline V and J ends were trimmed by 3 bases and 4 bases, with 10 bases remaining between them. The germline CDR1 and CDR2 sequences are SGDLS and YYNGEE. The CDR3 contains 13 residues. CDR3 DNA sequence: TGTGCCAGCAGCGGGACAGATATCTATGGCTACACCTTC. Its translation is CASSGTDIYGYTF.

The chain links TRBV14 to TRBJ2-1; 9 bases align to TRBD1. V shed 0 bases, J shed 6 bases, and the junction held 9 bases outside the gene matches. The CDR3 totals 17 residues. Germline assignment: CDR1 SGHDN and CDR2 FVKESK. The CDR3 DNA is TGTGCCAGCAGCCAAGATCCCGGACAGGGGTATTTCAATGAGCAGTTCTTC. Protein product: CASSQDPGQGYFNEQFF.

This chain uses TRBV10-3 with TRBJ1-1; D remains ambiguous. The germline V and J ends were trimmed by 0 bases and 10 bases, with 12 bases remaining between them. The CDR3 covers 13 residues. CDR1 and CDR2 from the germline V gene are ENHRY and SYGVKD. The CDR3 here is CAISESVRVGAFF. CDR3 DNA sequence: TGTGCCATCAGTGAGTCGGTGAGGGTGGGAGCTTTCTTT.

The sample holds one count of this clone. This chain connects TRBV7-9 to TRBJ1-1; no firm D call. The CDR3 has 13 residues. CDR1 SEHNR and CDR2 FQNEAQ come from the germline V gene (reference sequence). V lost 3 bases, J lost 11 bases, and 16 bases lay in between. CDR3 bases: TGTGCCAGCAGCTTTTCCCCGGAGGATCGGGCTTTCTTT. It encodes CASSFSPEDRAFF.